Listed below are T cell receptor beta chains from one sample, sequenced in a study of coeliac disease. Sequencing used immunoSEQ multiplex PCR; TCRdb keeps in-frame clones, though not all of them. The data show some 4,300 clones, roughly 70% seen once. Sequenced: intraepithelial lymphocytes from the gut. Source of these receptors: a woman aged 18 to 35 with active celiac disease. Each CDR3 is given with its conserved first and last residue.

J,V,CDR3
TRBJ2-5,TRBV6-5,CASSYSATQYF
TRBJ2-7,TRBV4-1,CASSLGTAYEQYF
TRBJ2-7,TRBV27,CASGRDRGPGEQYF
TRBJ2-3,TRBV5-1,CASSQDRGLDTQYF
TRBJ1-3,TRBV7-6,CASSFDTGAGNTIYF
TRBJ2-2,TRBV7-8,CASSFGTGELFF
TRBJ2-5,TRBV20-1,CSVSETQYF
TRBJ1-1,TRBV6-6,CASSYSTGGTEAFF
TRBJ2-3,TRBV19,CASSDGLAGASTDTQYF
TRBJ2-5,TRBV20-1,CSAGRGETQYF
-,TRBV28,CASWSGYSHEQYF
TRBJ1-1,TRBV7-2,CASSSEGLYTEAFF
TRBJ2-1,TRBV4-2,CASSQEGQGNEQFF
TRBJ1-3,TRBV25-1,CASSARQGSGNTIYF
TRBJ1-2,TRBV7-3,CASSLTGGADGYTF
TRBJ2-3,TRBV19,CASSVQGTDTQYF
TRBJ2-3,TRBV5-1,CASSSTGTGGDTQYF
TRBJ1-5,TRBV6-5,CASSYSTGQPQHF
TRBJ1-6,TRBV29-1,CSIWTGVTLHF
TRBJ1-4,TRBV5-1,CASSRGGGQGAVEKLFF
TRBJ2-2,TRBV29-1,CSVHRKEGGELFF
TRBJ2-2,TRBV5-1,CATGSGGDTGELFF
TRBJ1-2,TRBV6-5,CASSSLGQFYGYTF
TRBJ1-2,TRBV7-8,CASSLGVGDRGSNYGYTF
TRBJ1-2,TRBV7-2,CASSLQNRVLDGYTF
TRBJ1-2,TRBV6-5,CASRGGGAWSGYTF
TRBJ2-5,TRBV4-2,CASSQGVASGAYLQETQYF
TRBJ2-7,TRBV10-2,CATAIGTVEQYF